The 15 T cell receptor beta chains below all came from one sample that was sequenced in a study of T-cell reconstitution after alpha-beta-depleted transplantation in children. TCRbeta library construction was performed incorporating unique molecular identifiers. TCRdb fed the PCR reads into MiXCR, producing one record per CDR3 protein. The sample carries fewer than 550,000 distinct CDR3 sequences, about 10% recorded once. Sequencing was performed on PBMCs, taken before TCRalphabeta/CD19-depleted stem cell transplant. These receptors were obtained from a child under 10 years old with inherited bone marrow failure, due to receive a stem cell transplant.

This clonotype was seen at least ten times. The chain is built from TRBV4-2 and TRBJ2-5, with TRBD1 matching over 9 bases. The V segment lost 2 bases and the J segment 5 bases; nucleotides outside the gene matches: 6. Germline CDR1 is LGHNA and CDR2 is YNFKEQ. The CDR3 consists of 15 residues. Here the CDR3 reads CASSQRGTGMETQYF. CDR3 sequence (DNA): TGTGCCAGCAGCCAAAGGGGGACAGGGATGGAGACCCAGTACTTC.

This clonotype has just a few counts. V gene TRBV4-3 combines with J gene TRBJ1-4, with D tentatively TRBD1 (6 bases). Trimming cost V 2 bases and J 6 bases, with 13 bases left between them. CDR1 is LGHNA, CDR2 YSLEER, per germline. The CDR3 runs to 15 residues. CDR3 amino acids: CASSQIGGGDEKLFF. CDR3 coding DNA: TGCGCCAGCAGCCAAATAGGAGGGGGGGATGAAAAACTGTTTTTT.

This clonotype was detected many times. The chain employs TRBV27 and TRBJ1-1; D perhaps matches TRBD1 (5 bases). Germline V gives CDR1 MNHEY, CDR2 SMNVEV (reference sequence). V was shortened by 5 bases and J by 4 bases, with 14 bases between the two germline ends. CDR3 length: 14 residues. The CDR3, as DNA: TGTGCCAGCAGTCCATACGTTCAGGGCACTGAAGCTTTCTTT. Its protein product is CASSPYVQGTEAFF.

This clonotype was observed at least ten times. The V call is TRBV7-8, the J call TRBJ2-3, with 10 bases identical to TRBD2. The CDR3 has 16 residues. CDR1 is SGHVS and CDR2 is FQNEAQ in the germline V gene. Trimming took 5 bases from V and 0 from J; bases not matched to a gene: 5. DNA of the CDR3: TGTGCCAGCAGCCCGGGACTAGCGATAAGCACAGATACGCAGTATTTT. It yields the protein CASSPGLAISTDTQYF.

This clonotype has a count of ten or more. The chain carries TRBV5-5 and TRBJ2-1; D perhaps matches TRBD1 (5 bases). This CDR3 region has 16 residues. Looked up from germline, CDR1 is SGHKS and CDR2 is YYEKEE (reference sequence). With 0 bases removed from V and 1 base from J, the gap between germline ends came to 11 bases. The CDR3 is CASSLEPGSSYNEQFF. The CDR3 coding sequence is TGTGCCAGCAGCTTGGAACCAGGGTCTTCCTACAATGAGCAGTTCTTC.

The chain recombines TRBV5-1 with TRBJ2-3; 10 positions match TRBD2. This CDR3 has 18 amino acids. Germline V gene sequence: CDR1 SGHRS, CDR2 YFSETQ. With 2 bases clipped from V and 4 bases from J, the junction kept 13 bases outside the gene matches. The CDR3 sequence is CASSFGTLAGGSPDTQYF. CDR3 nucleotide sequence: TGCGCCAGCAGCTTTGGGACCTTAGCGGGAGGAAGCCCAGATACGCAGTATTTT.

This clonotype was recorded at least ten times. The chain is built from TRBV29-1 and TRBJ2-3; 11 bases align to TRBD2. V was pared by 4 bases and J by 0 bases, with 6 bases of the junction left unmatched. Germline lookup yields CDR1 SQVTM and CDR2 ANQGSEA. CDR3 length: 16 residues. CDR3 sequence: CSVGGTSGTSTDTQYF. DNA for the CDR3: TGCAGCGTTGGAGGGACTAGCGGAACTAGCACAGATACGCAGTATTTT.

This clonotype was seen repeatedly, ten times or more. V usage is TRBV29-1 and J usage is TRBJ1-1, with D unresolved. The CDR3 loop spans 13 amino acids. Germline V gene sequence: CDR1 SQVTM, CDR2 ANQGSEA. Trimming cost V 4 bases and J 2 bases, with 11 bases left between them. The CDR3 sequence: CSVVYQPNTEAFF. CDR3 sequence (DNA): TGCAGCGTTGTCTACCAGCCTAACACTGAAGCTTTCTTT.

This clonotype was seen ten or more times. The rearrangement links TRBV27 to TRBJ2-7; D is uncertain. CDR1 is MNHEY and CDR2 is SMNVEV in the germline V gene (reference sequence). This CDR3 region has 11 residues. The germline V and J ends were trimmed by 7 bases and 4 bases, with 8 bases remaining between them. CDR3 coding DNA: TGTGCCAGCATTCCGCCTTACGAGCAGTACTTC. The encoded protein is CASIPPYEQYF.

Details on this clonotype: This may arise from a read error, as a much more abundant clone is one base away. The chain employs TRBV20-1 and TRBJ2-7, with a tentative D call TRBD2 (6 bases). The CDR3 has 13 amino acids. Germline V gene data show CDR1 as DFQATT and CDR2 as SNEGSKA (reference sequence). The CDR3 protein is CSAIPGLWGEHYF. The CDR3 DNA is TGCAGTGCAATACCGGGACTGTGGGGAGAGCACTACTTC.

There are many counts of this clonotype. The gene calls are TRBV5-1 and TRBJ1-4; a possible D gene is TRBD1 (5 bases). This CDR3 has 13 residues. Trimming removed 4 bases at V and 4 bases at J, with 8 bases between. Germline V gene sequence: CDR1 SGHRS, CDR2 YFSETQ. CDR3 protein: CASSRDSNEKLFF. DNA of the CDR3: TGCGCCAGCAGCCGAGACAGTAATGAAAAACTGTTTTTT.

At least ten counts were recorded for this clonotype. In nucleotides, the CDR3 is TGCAGCGTCCTACCTACTGGACCCGCATCCCCCTATACGCAGTATTTT. Residues: CSVLPTGPASPYTQYF. This rearrangement joins TRBV29-1 to TRBJ2-3; D is undetermined. CDR1 and CDR2 from the germline V gene are SQVTM and ANQGSEA. There are 16 residues in the CDR3. V dropped 6 bases and J dropped 7 bases, with 26 bases sitting between them.

This clonotype has a count of ten or more. The chain joins TRBV6-6 to TRBJ2-1, with TRBD1 matching 8 bases. Germline CDR1 MNHNY, CDR2 SVGAGI (reference sequence). This CDR3 spans 13 amino acids. With V trimmed by 5 bases and J by 3 bases, 0 bases remained unmatched. CDR3 sequence: CASSGTGYNEQFF. DNA of the CDR3: TGTGCCAGCAGTGGGACAGGCTACAATGAGCAGTTCTTC.

The V call is TRBV11-2, the J call TRBJ2-2, with 8 positions matching TRBD2. This CDR3 comprises 18 residues. Germline loops: CDR1 SGHAT, CDR2 FQNNGV. The trim removed 5 bases at V and 1 base at J, leaving 12 bases unmatched. CDR3 in amino acids: CASSRPTSGALNTGELFF. CDR3 nucleotide sequence: TGTGCCAGCAGCCGCCCTACTAGCGGAGCCCTGAACACCGGGGAGCTGTTTTTT.

The chain carries TRBV19 and TRBJ2-3; TRBD2 agrees at 9 bases. Trimming cost V 1 base and J 0 bases; bases outside gene matches: 2. The CDR3 runs 16 residues. CDR1 is LNHDA, CDR2 SQIVND, per germline (reference sequence). CDR3 sequence: CASSIGGLASTDTQYF. The DNA for the CDR3 is TGTGCCAGTAGTATAGGGGGACTAGCTAGCACAGATACGCAGTATTTT.